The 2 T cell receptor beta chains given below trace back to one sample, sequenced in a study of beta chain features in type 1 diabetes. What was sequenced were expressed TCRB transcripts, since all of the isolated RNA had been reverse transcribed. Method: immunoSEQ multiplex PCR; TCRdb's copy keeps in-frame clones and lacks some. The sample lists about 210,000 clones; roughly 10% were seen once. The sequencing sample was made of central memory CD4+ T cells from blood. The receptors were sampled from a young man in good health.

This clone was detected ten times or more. CDR3: CASSRRVTGELFF. Here the CDR3 DNA reads TGTGCCAGCAGTCGGAGGGTCACCGGGGAGCTGTTTTTT. The V and J genes are TRBV27 and TRBJ2-2; TRBD2 is a possible D gene (6 bases). Looked up from germline, CDR1 is MNHEY and CDR2 is SMNVEV (reference sequence). V was cut by 5 bases and J by 4 bases, with 8 bases left in between. The CDR3 totals 13 residues.

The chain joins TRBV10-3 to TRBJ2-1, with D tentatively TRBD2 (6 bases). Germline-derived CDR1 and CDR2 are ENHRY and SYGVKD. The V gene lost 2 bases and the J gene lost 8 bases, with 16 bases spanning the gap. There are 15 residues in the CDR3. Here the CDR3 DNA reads TGTGCCATCAGTGAGAGGAGGGGCGCAAGCGATGAGCAGTTCTTC. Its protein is CAISERRGASDEQFF.